This is a list of T cell receptor beta chains from one sample in a study of technical replicates of blood from several donors. Clones were read by immunoSEQ multiplex PCR, and TCRdb kept only the in-frame ones, dropping some. This table has tens of thousands of clones, less than 95% appearing once. Material for sequencing was T cells isolated from PBMCs. The receptor source for this set is a human donor in good health. Both conserved end residues are part of each CDR3. D genes are given only for firm matches. Only some rows state a clone size, as once, few, many or a class for expanded clones.

V gene	J gene	D gene	clone size	CDR3 DNA	CDR3 protein
TRBV6-1	TRBJ2-1	NA	NA	TGTGCCAGCAGTTTTCTATTGGGCGAGCAGTTCTTC	CASSFLLGEQFF
TRBV27	TRBJ2-7	TRBD2	once	TGTGCCAGCAGTTTCCACGGGACTACCTACGAGCAGTACTTC	CASSFHGTTYEQYF
TRBV4-2	TRBJ2-7	TRBD2	NA	TGTGCCAGCAGCCAAGATCGGGGGGACGAGCAGTACTTC	CASSQDRGDEQYF
TRBV5-5	TRBJ2-7	TRBD1	NA	TGTGCCAGCAGCCCGTGGGACAGATACTCCTACGAGCAGTACTTC	CASSPWDRYSYEQYF
TRBV28	TRBJ2-7	TRBD2	NA	TGTGCCAGCAACCCACCGGGACTAGGAGCCTACGAGCAGTACTTC	CASNPPGLGAYEQYF
TRBV5-1	TRBJ2-7	TRBD2	NA	TGCGCCAGCAGCTTTCTGACTAGCGGGAGCTACGAGCAGTACTTC	CASSFLTSGSYEQYF
TRBV11-2	TRBJ2-7	NA	NA	TGTGCCAGCAGCTTAGATACTTTAACCTACGAGCAGTACTTC	CASSLDTLTYEQYF
TRBV5-1	TRBJ1-5	NA	NA	TGCGCCAGCAGCTTGGCGGGGGGATGGGATCAGCCCCAGCATTTT	CASSLAGGWDQPQHF
TRBV4-3	TRBJ1-1	TRBD1	NA	TGCGCCAGCAGCCAAATGGGACAGGGTCAAGCTTTCTTT	CASSQMGQGQAFF
TRBV29-1	TRBJ2-3	TRBD2	NA	TGCAGCGCTGAGGGACTAGCGGCAGATACGCAGTATTTT	CSAEGLAADTQYF
TRBV7-9	TRBJ2-7	NA	NA	TGTGCCAGCAGCTCATCCTCTACGGGGGAGCAGTACTTC	CASSSSSTGEQYF
TRBV5-1	TRBJ2-5	NA	NA	TGCGCCAGCAGCTATGCGTTCCAAGAGACCCAGTACTTC	CASSYAFQETQYF
TRBV10-3	TRBJ2-5	NA	NA	TGTGCCATCAGGGACAGTCTCGGGCAAGAGACCCAGTACTTC	CAIRDSLGQETQYF
TRBV7-9	TRBJ2-1	NA	once	TGTGCCAGCAGCTTAGTATCCTACAATGAGCAGTTCTTC	CASSLVSYNEQFF
TRBV19	TRBJ1-2	NA	NA	TGTGCCAGTAGTATACAATATGGCTACACCTTC	CASSIQYGYTF
TRBV27	TRBJ2-1	TRBD1	NA	TGTGCCAGCAGTTCCTCCTCGGGACAGGGGGTGATCAATGAGCAGTTCTTC	CASSSSSGQGVINEQFF
TRBV7-9	TRBJ1-1	NA	NA	TGTGCCAGCAGCTTAGGGGGAGGTGAAGCTTTCTTT	CASSLGGGEAFF
TRBV4-1	TRBJ2-7	TRBD1	NA	TGCGCCAGCAGCCAATATCAGGGGGCCTACGAGCAGTACTTC	CASSQYQGAYEQYF
TRBV5-5	TRBJ1-4	NA	NA	TGTGCCAGCAGCATCGGACAGCTTAATGAAAAACTGTTTTTT	CASSIGQLNEKLFF
TRBV29-1	TRBJ1-1	NA	few	TGCAGCGTTGTTCGAGGCATGAACACTGAAGCTTTCTTT	CSVVRGMNTEAFF
TRBV9	TRBJ2-3	TRBD2	NA	TGTGCCAGCAGGCCTCCCGTAGCGGGGTCCATAGATACGCAGTATTTT	CASRPPVAGSIDTQYF
TRBV25-1	TRBJ2-7	NA	NA	TGTGCCAGCAGTGAACCCGGACAGACCTACGAGCAGTACTTC	CASSEPGQTYEQYF
TRBV9	TRBJ2-1	TRBD2	NA	TGTGCCAGCTGTCCGGGACTAGCGGGAGTCTATGAGCAGTTCTTC	CASCPGLAGVYEQFF
TRBV30	TRBJ1-2	NA	NA	TGTGCCTGGACACCGGGGCGGGGGGTAAACTATGGCTACACCTTC	CAWTPGRGVNYGYTF
TRBV5-1	TRBJ2-2	TRBD2	NA	TGCGCCAGCAGCGGGCGGACTAGTCTCTTTAGTCACACCGGGGAGCTGTTTTTT	CASSGRTSLFSHTGELFF
TRBV2	TRBJ1-5	TRBD1	NA	TGTGCCAGCAGCCTCTATGGGACAGGGAGGGTCAATCAGCCCCAGCATTTT	CASSLYGTGRVNQPQHF
TRBV11-2	TRBJ2-1	TRBD2	NA	TGTGCCAGCAGCTGGGGGGGGACTAGCGGTTCTTACAATGAGCAGTTCTTC	CASSWGGTSGSYNEQFF
TRBV5-1	TRBJ1-4	NA	NA	TGCGCCAGCAGCCCATACAGGGTTGGTGAAAAACTGTTTTTT	CASSPYRVGEKLFF
TRBV6-5	TRBJ1-2	NA	NA	TGTGCCAGCAGTTACTTACAGACTAACTATGGCTACACCTTC	CASSYLQTNYGYTF
TRBV12-2	TRBJ2-2	NA	once	TGTGCAAGAGGGAGACCAGGAGGGAACACCGGGGAGCTGTTTTTT	CARGRPGGNTGELFF
TRBV9	TRBJ2-7	TRBD2	NA	TGTGCCAGCAGCCAAAGCGGGAGCTCCTACGAGCAGTACTTC	CASSQSGSSYEQYF
TRBV6-6	TRBJ1-4	NA	NA	TGTGCCAGCAGTTACAACTTCCGGCGGAATGAAAAACTGTTTTTT	CASSYNFRRNEKLFF
TRBV7-9	TRBJ2-1	NA	NA	TGTGCCAGCAGCTTAACGGGAGAGCAGTTCTTC	CASSLTGEQFF
TRBV14	TRBJ2-2	NA	NA	TGTGCCAGCAGCCAAGGGAGCGGGCTAGAAAGAACCGGGGAGCTGTTTTTT	CASSQGSGLERTGELFF
TRBV30	TRBJ1-4	TRBD1	NA	TGTGCCTGGAGTGTAAACAGGGGAGGCGAAAAACTGTTTTTT	CAWSVNRGGEKLFF
TRBV5-1	TRBJ2-7	TRBD2	once	TGCGCCAGCAGCTCTTCAGCGGGACTCTCCTACGAGCAGTACTTC	CASSSSAGLSYEQYF
TRBV13	TRBJ2-7	TRBD2	NA	TGTGCCAGTTCCCAGCCCCTAGCGGGAGGCCACTACGAGCAGTACTTC	CASSQPLAGGHYEQYF
TRBV6-1	TRBJ2-1	NA	NA	TGTGCCAGCAGTGAAGTCATCGGCCAGGGGGGCAATGAGCAGTTCTTC	CASSEVIGQGGNEQFF
TRBV4-1	TRBJ2-7	TRBD2	once	TGCGCCAGCAGCCAAGAGGGAGCGGGAGGGTACGAGCAGTACTTC	CASSQEGAGGYEQYF
TRBV13	TRBJ2-5	NA	NA	TGTGCCAGCAGCTTAACTTCACTTGGAGTGACCCAGTACTTC	CASSLTSLGVTQYF
TRBV6-5	TRBJ2-7	TRBD2	NA	TGTGCCAGCAGTTACCCTAGCGGCGAGCAGTACTTC	CASSYPSGEQYF
TRBV7-9	TRBJ2-3	NA	NA	TGTGCCAGCAGCTTAGAAGCTCGGGACACCTCTAAGAAGCAGTATTTT	CASSLEARDTSKKQYF
TRBV10-2	TRBJ1-2	NA	NA	TGCGCCAGCAGTAGTCCAGCGTACTATGGCTACACCTTC	CASSSPAYYGYTF
TRBV6-1	TRBJ1-5	TRBD1	NA	TGTGCCAGCATTCCCAGGGGGCAGGGGAATCAGCCCCAGCATTTT	CASIPRGQGNQPQHF
TRBV28	TRBJ2-7	TRBD1	NA	TGTGCCAGCACCCTATTCCGGGACAGGGGCACCTACGAGCAGTACTTC	CASTLFRDRGTYEQYF
TRBV10-3	TRBJ2-5	NA	NA	TGTGCCATCGGGCAGCCTCCGTTTAAGGAGACCCAGTACTTC	CAIGQPPFKETQYF
TRBV11-2	TRBJ1-4	NA	once	TGTGCCAGCAGCTTAGATACCGGGTACACTAATGAAAAACTGTTTTTT	CASSLDTGYTNEKLFF
TRBV18	TRBJ2-2	TRBD1	NA	TGTGCCAGCTCACCACAATTCGGGACAGGGAGGACCGGGGAGCTGTTTTTT	CASSPQFGTGRTGELFF
TRBV7-9	TRBJ2-7	NA	NA	TGTGCCAGCAGCCCCGGGACAAACCCTGAGCAGTACTTC	CASSPGTNPEQYF
TRBV7-2	TRBJ2-7	TRBD1	NA	TGTGCCAGCAGCTTAGACCGGGACAGCCTTGGAGCAAGGTTC	CASSLDRDSLGARF
TRBV6-4	TRBJ2-2	TRBD1	NA	TGTGCCAGCGGGAGGGACAGGGCTGCCGGGGAGCTGTTTTTT	CASGRDRAAGELFF
TRBV5-5	TRBJ2-1	NA	NA	TGTGCCAGCAGCTTAATAAGGACTGGCTACAATGAGCAGTTCTTC	CASSLIRTGYNEQFF
TRBV4-1	TRBJ2-7	NA	NA	TGCGCCAGCAGCCAAGGACTGGGCTACGAGCAGTACTTC	CASSQGLGYEQYF